The rows below give T cell receptor beta chains drawn from one sample of a study of blood T cell repertoires in COVID-19. The repertoire was sequenced with immunoSEQ multiplex PCR; TCRdb's copy has only in-frame clones and lacks some. This table has fewer than 350,000 clones, 85% appearing once. Sequencing was done on a sample of PBMCs or T cells enriched from blood (not recorded which). The receptors derive from a woman younger than 45 who had been exposed to COVID-19. Both conserved end residues are part of each CDR3. The order of the fields is CDR3 length, D gene, clone size, J gene, V gene, CDR3 protein, CDR3 DNA. D genes are given only for firm matches. Clone size, where shown, is once, few, many, or a class for clones that have expanded.

cdr3_length: 13; d_call: .; clone_size: .; j_call: TRBJ1-2; v_call: TRBV11-2; cdr3_aa: CASSLEGNYGYTF; cdr3_nt: TGTGCCAGCAGCTTGGAGGGAAACTATGGCTACACCTTC
cdr3_length: 12; d_call: .; clone_size: .; j_call: TRBJ1-1; v_call: TRBV7-9; cdr3_aa: CASSLLDTEAFF; cdr3_nt: TGTGCCAGCAGCTTACTTGACACTGAAGCTTTCTTT
cdr3_length: 15; d_call: TRBD1; clone_size: .; j_call: TRBJ1-2; v_call: TRBV28; cdr3_aa: CASSVPGQGQYGYTF; cdr3_nt: TGTGCCAGCAGTGTACCGGGACAGGGCCAATATGGCTACACCTTC
cdr3_length: 14; d_call: .; clone_size: .; j_call: TRBJ2-7; v_call: TRBV13; cdr3_aa: CASSLGQGYREQYF; cdr3_nt: TGTGCCAGCAGCTTAGGACAGGGATACCGCGAGCAGTACTTC
cdr3_length: 13; d_call: TRBD1; clone_size: .; j_call: TRBJ2-2; v_call: TRBV10-3; cdr3_aa: CATGQGSTGELFF; cdr3_nt: TGTGCCACCGGACAGGGATCTACCGGGGAGCTGTTTTTT
cdr3_length: 15; d_call: TRBD2; clone_size: .; j_call: TRBJ2-5; v_call: TRBV28; cdr3_aa: CASSGLAGALETQYF; cdr3_nt: TGTGCCAGCAGCGGACTAGCGGGAGCCCTGGAGACCCAGTACTTC
cdr3_length: 20; d_call: TRBD2; clone_size: .; j_call: TRBJ2-1; v_call: TRBV6-2/TRBV6-3; cdr3_aa: CASSYLGLAGGLSQYNEQFF; cdr3_nt: TGTGCCAGCAGTTACTTAGGACTAGCGGGGGGTCTAAGTCAATACAATGAGCAGTTCTTC
cdr3_length: 13; d_call: .; clone_size: .; j_call: TRBJ2-5; v_call: TRBV5-1; cdr3_aa: CASSLNSGETQYF; cdr3_nt: TGCGCCAGCAGCTTGAATTCCGGTGAGACCCAGTACTTC
cdr3_length: 16; d_call: TRBD2; clone_size: .; j_call: TRBJ2-7; v_call: TRBV7-9; cdr3_aa: CASSPGRTSGIHEQYF; cdr3_nt: TGTGCCAGCAGCCCCGGTCGGACTAGCGGGATCCACGAGCAGTACTTC
cdr3_length: 14; d_call: TRBD2; clone_size: .; j_call: TRBJ2-2; v_call: TRBV19; cdr3_aa: CASEAGAFTGELFF; cdr3_nt: TGTGCCAGCGAAGCGGGGGCGTTCACCGGGGAGCTGTTTTTT
cdr3_length: 13; d_call: .; clone_size: .; j_call: TRBJ1-2; v_call: TRBV14; cdr3_aa: CASSSKNRDGYTF; cdr3_nt: TGTGCCAGCAGTTCAAAAAACAGGGATGGCTACACCTTC
cdr3_length: 14; d_call: .; clone_size: .; j_call: TRBJ2-1; v_call: TRBV7-9; cdr3_aa: CASSFPDRHNEQFF; cdr3_nt: TGTGCCAGCAGCTTCCCGGACAGACACAATGAGCAGTTCTTC
cdr3_length: 15; d_call: TRBD1; clone_size: .; j_call: TRBJ1-2; v_call: TRBV4-3; cdr3_aa: CASSQPGQALYGYTF; cdr3_nt: TGCGCCAGCAGCCAACCCGGACAGGCCCTATATGGCTACACCTTC
cdr3_length: 16; d_call: .; clone_size: .; j_call: TRBJ1-1; v_call: TRBV18; cdr3_aa: CASSPERLGASTEAFF; cdr3_nt: TGTGCCAGCTCACCAGAGAGGCTAGGGGCGAGCACTGAAGCTTTCTTT
cdr3_length: 12; d_call: TRBD2; clone_size: .; j_call: TRBJ2-5; v_call: TRBV30; cdr3_aa: CARWTRGETQYF; cdr3_nt: TGTGCCCGCTGGACTAGGGGTGAGACCCAGTACTTC
cdr3_length: 12; d_call: .; clone_size: .; j_call: TRBJ2-5; v_call: TRBV29-1; cdr3_aa: CSVGTPQETQYF; cdr3_nt: TGCAGCGTTGGGACTCCCCAAGAGACCCAGTACTTC
cdr3_length: 13; d_call: .; clone_size: .; j_call: TRBJ1-1; v_call: TRBV19; cdr3_aa: CASSIVGSTEAFF; cdr3_nt: TGTGCCAGTAGTATAGTAGGGAGCACTGAAGCTTTCTTT
cdr3_length: 16; d_call: .; clone_size: .; j_call: TRBJ1-5; v_call: TRBV19; cdr3_aa: CASSNTADYSNQPQHF; cdr3_nt: TGTGCCAGTAGCAACACAGCCGATTATAGCAATCAGCCCCAGCATTTT
cdr3_length: 17; d_call: .; clone_size: .; j_call: TRBJ2-2; v_call: TRBV7-2; cdr3_aa: CASSLAIGGLVTGELFF; cdr3_nt: TGTGCCAGCAGCTTAGCAATTGGGGGCCTGGTTACCGGGGAGCTGTTTTTT
cdr3_length: 14; d_call: .; clone_size: .; j_call: TRBJ2-1; v_call: TRBV27; cdr3_aa: CASSRSPGYNEQFF; cdr3_nt: TGTGCCAGCAGTCGGAGTCCGGGTTACAATGAGCAGTTCTTC
cdr3_length: 15; d_call: TRBD1; clone_size: many; j_call: TRBJ1-5; v_call: TRBV7-9; cdr3_aa: CASSTDRGNGQPQHF; cdr3_nt: TGTGCCAGCAGCACCGACAGGGGGAACGGGCAGCCCCAGCATTTT
cdr3_length: 15; d_call: TRBD2; clone_size: .; j_call: TRBJ2-7; v_call: TRBV2; cdr3_aa: CASSDQSSGHYDQYF; cdr3_nt: TGTGCCAGCAGTGATCAGTCTAGCGGCCATTACGATCAGTACTTC
cdr3_length: 15; d_call: TRBD1; clone_size: .; j_call: TRBJ1-1; v_call: TRBV3-1/TRBV3-2; cdr3_aa: CASSPRTGMNTEAFF; cdr3_nt: TGTGCCAGCAGCCCCAGGACAGGGATGAACACTGAAGCTTTCTTT
cdr3_length: 13; d_call: .; clone_size: once; j_call: TRBJ2-5; v_call: TRBV10-1; cdr3_aa: CASSEGGSETQYF; cdr3_nt: TGCGCCAGCAGTGAGGGGGGCTCAGAGACCCAGTACTTC
cdr3_length: 16; d_call: .; clone_size: .; j_call: TRBJ2-7; v_call: TRBV23-1; cdr3_aa: CASSHRQGGLNYEQYF; cdr3_nt: TGCGCCAGCAGTCACCGGCAAGGAGGGCTGAACTACGAGCAGTACTTC
cdr3_length: 17; d_call: TRBD1; clone_size: few; j_call: TRBJ1-5; v_call: TRBV4-2; cdr3_aa: CASSQARGQGVNQPQHF; cdr3_nt: TGTGCCAGCAGCCAAGCGCGGGGACAGGGGGTGAATCAGCCCCAGCATTTT
cdr3_length: 15; d_call: .; clone_size: .; j_call: TRBJ2-7; v_call: TRBV3-1/TRBV3-2; cdr3_aa: CASSLAQGNRNEQYF; cdr3_nt: TGTGCCAGCAGCCTAGCTCAGGGGAATAGGAACGAGCAGTACTTC
cdr3_length: 14; d_call: .; clone_size: .; j_call: TRBJ2-4; v_call: TRBV6-5; cdr3_aa: CASSYSTGENIQYF; cdr3_nt: TGTGCCAGCAGTTACTCAACGGGGGAAAACATTCAGTACTTC
cdr3_length: 14; d_call: TRBD1; clone_size: .; j_call: TRBJ2-5; v_call: TRBV10-3; cdr3_aa: CAISVSGGGETQYF; cdr3_nt: TGTGCCATCAGTGTATCAGGGGGCGGGGAGACCCAGTACTTC
cdr3_length: 16; d_call: TRBD2; clone_size: .; j_call: TRBJ2-1; v_call: TRBV19; cdr3_aa: CASSIGGTSGRGEQFF; cdr3_nt: TGTGCCAGTAGTATAGGAGGGACTAGCGGGAGGGGTGAGCAGTTCTTC
cdr3_length: 14; d_call: TRBD1; clone_size: .; j_call: TRBJ1-1; v_call: TRBV7-9; cdr3_aa: CASSPSGGGTEAFF; cdr3_nt: TGTGCCAGCAGCCCCTCAGGGGGAGGCACTGAAGCTTTCTTT